Below are 17 T cell receptor beta chains sequenced from a single sample in a study of blood T cell repertoires in COVID-19 (dated by TCRdb to between 2020 and 2021). Library preparation used the immunoSEQ multiplex PCR assay. The table comes from immuneACCESS by way of TCRdb, which keeps in-frame sequences with V and J called. Part of the clones is missing from these tables; in studies checked, under half for an unresolved V gene and the rest for unknown reasons. In all, the sample holds 65,000 to 80,000 clones, and more than 70% of those were seen once. The ten largest clonotypes hold about 2.9% of the sample. The specimen sequenced was peripheral blood. The receptors shown here come from a man between 65 and 85 years old with active or convalescent COVID-19.

This chain joins TRBV23-1 and TRBJ2-1; TRBD2 matches at 8 bases. TRBV23-1 is annotated as an ORF whose role is uncertain. The CDR3 loop spans 18 amino acids. This CDR3 is CAIGGAGMRNNSYNEQFF. CDR3 DNA: TGCGCGATCGGGGGGGCAGGGATGAGGAATAACTCCTACAATGAGCAGTTCTTC.

This rearrangement joins TRBV28 to TRBJ1-5; possible D gene TRBD1, 5 bases. The CDR3 runs 15 residues. Germline CDR1 MDHEN, CDR2 SYDVKM. V shed 2 bases and J shed 7 bases, with 15 bases lying between them. This CDR3 is CASSLMGGKGQPQHF. The CDR3 nucleotides are TGTGCCAGCAGTTTAATGGGGGGGAAGGGACAGCCCCAGCATTTT.

This chain uses TRBV2 with TRBJ1-2; 7 bases match TRBD1. The CDR3 length is 15 residues. CDR1 is SNHLY, CDR2 FYNNEI, per germline. Unmatched junction bases numbered 8, after V lost 5 bases and J lost 2 bases. CDR3 DNA: TGTGCCAGCAGTTTCTTGACAGGGACCAACTATGGCTACACCTTC. Translation: CASSFLTGTNYGYTF.

This clone was seen a handful of times. The chain combines TRBV3-1 (or the pseudogene TRBV3-2) with TRBJ1-1, with D perhaps TRBD1 (5 bases). CDR1 is LGHDT and CDR2 is YNNKEL in the germline V gene (reference sequence). V gave up 1 base and J gave up 3 bases, with 6 bases separating them. The CDR3 loop spans 13 amino acids. This CDR3 reads CASSQAGYTEAFF. CDR3 coding DNA: TGTGCCAGCAGCCAAGCAGGGTACACTGAAGCTTTCTTT.

The chain couples TRBV9 to TRBJ2-1; 7 positions match TRBD1. The CDR3 is 18 residues long. V shed 4 bases and J 0 bases; nucleotides not matched to a gene: 13. Germline CDR1 reads SGDLS; CDR2 reads YYNGEE. The CDR3 region is CASSQATRGFGSYNEQFF. The CDR3 DNA follows: TGTGCCAGCAGCCAGGCTACCAGGGGGTTCGGCTCCTACAATGAGCAGTTCTTC. Full variable domain (rest looked up from reference TRBV9 and TRBJ2-1): DSGVTQTPKHLITATGQRVTLRCSPRSGDLSVYWYQQSLDQGLQFLIQYYNGEERAKGNILERFSAQQFPDLHSELNLSSLELGDSALYFCASSQATRGFGSYNEQFFGPGTRLTVL.

This chain joins TRBV28 and TRBJ2-2; 11 bases match TRBD2. The germline V gene encodes CDR1 MDHEN and CDR2 SYDVKM. The CDR3 has 18 residues. The junction had 13 bases not matched to a gene; V was cut back by 5 bases and J by 5 bases. CDR3 coding DNA: TGTGCCAGCAGTAACCCTACTAGCGGGAGTCGTAGAACCGGGGAGCTGTTTTTT. This translates into CASSNPTSGSRRTGELFF. Drawing the rest from reference TRBV28 and TRBJ2-2, the complete variable domain is DVKVTQSSRYLVKRTGEKVFLECVQDMDHENMFWYRQDPGLGLRLIYFSYDVKMKEKGDIPEGYSVSREKKERFSLILESASTNQTSMYLCASSNPTSGSRRTGELFFGEGSRLTVL.

This chain uses TRBV9 with TRBJ1-2, with TRBD1 matching 12 bases. Germline V gene data show CDR1 as SGDLS and CDR2 as YYNGEE. J was trimmed by 5 bases and V by 4 bases; bases with no gene match: 6. CDR3 size: 15 residues. For the CDR3, the DNA is TGTGCCAGCAGCTTTGGGACAGGGGGCCAATATGGCTACACCTTC. It translates to CASSFGTGGQYGYTF.

V usage is TRBV12-3 or TRBV12-4 and J usage is TRBJ1-2, with 8 positions matching TRBD1. The V gene end was trimmed by 8 bases and the J gene end by 5 bases; junction bases not matched to a gene: 7. There are 13 residues in the CDR3. CDR3 amino acids: CASGTGGGYGYTF. Here the CDR3 DNA reads TGTGCCAGCGGTACAGGGGGTGGGTATGGCTACACCTTC.

V usage is TRBV15 and J usage is TRBJ2-1; weak D call: TRBD1 (6 bases). V was cut by 5 bases and J by 2 bases, with 16 bases left in between. Germline V gives CDR1 LNHNV, CDR2 YYDKDF (reference sequence). CDR3 length equals 16 residues. CDR3 residues: CATSVQTGTPYNEQFF. In nucleotides, the CDR3 is TGTGCCACCAGCGTACAAACAGGGACCCCCTACAATGAGCAGTTCTTC.

This chain joins TRBV9 and TRBJ1-1; D ambiguous. The CDR3 spans 15 residues. Between the trimmed V and J ends, which lost 0 bases and 0 bases, there was a span of 9 bases. Germline CDR1 and CDR2: SGDLS and YYNGEE. CDR3: CASSVEPMLNTEAFF. CDR3 nucleotides: TGTGCCAGCAGCGTAGAGCCCATGCTGAACACTGAAGCTTTCTTT.

In its sample, this clone was seen once. The chain has TRBV5-5 and TRBJ1-4; TRBD1 might be the D (6 bases). The V gene lost 0 bases and the J gene lost 8 bases, with 11 bases spanning the gap. This CDR3 is built from 14 residues. Per germline, CDR1 SGHKS and CDR2 YYEKEE (reference sequence). The DNA of the CDR3 is TGTGCCAGCAGCTTGGTGGGGGCGGGCGAAAAACTGTTTTTT. Translation gives CASSLVGAGEKLFF.

The chain combines TRBV6-6 with TRBJ2-5, with D unresolved. Trimming cost V 2 bases and J 1 base, with 8 bases left between them. The CDR3 length is 14 residues. CDR1 is MNHNY, CDR2 SVGAGI, per germline (reference sequence). The CDR3 nucleotides read TGTGCCAGCAGTTACGAAGGAGTCCAAGAGACCCAGTACTTC. This translates into CASSYEGVQETQYF.

The rearrangement joins TRBV28 to TRBJ1-1, with D possibly TRBD1 on 6 matching bases. CDR1 is MDHEN and CDR2 is SYDVKM in the germline V gene. CDR3 size: 15 residues. The V end was cut by 6 bases, the J end by 0 bases, with 14 bases between. The CDR3 DNA sequence: TGTGCCAGCAGCCCTTGGGGGCCGGTGAACACTGAAGCTTTCTTT. As protein: CASSPWGPVNTEAFF.

This clone was counted between two and nine times. The chain joins TRBV2 to TRBJ1-6; D perhaps matches TRBD1 (5 bases). The V and J ends lost 1 base and 9 bases respectively, with 10 bases between them. The CDR3 is 14 residues long. The germline V gene has CDR1 SNHLY and CDR2 FYNNEI. The CDR3 bases are TGTGCCAGCAGTGAAGAGACAGCATTTTCACCCCTCCACTTT. Amino acids: CASSEETAFSPLHF.

The CDR3: CASRSTGISNYGYTF. The CDR3 region has the DNA TGTGCCAGCAGATCGACAGGGATTTCTAACTATGGCTACACCTTC. V and J are TRBV6-5 and TRBJ1-2, with 7 bases aligning to TRBD1. Trimming at V came to 6 bases and at J to 0 bases, leaving 7 bases not matched to a gene. Germline values: CDR1 MNHEY, CDR2 SVGAGI. The CDR3 covers 15 residues.

The chain has TRBV7-3 and TRBJ2-1, with D maybe TRBD2 (5 bases). The ends were cut back, 1 base at V and 1 base at J, with 8 bases in the middle. CDR1 and CDR2 from the germline V gene are SGHTA and FQGTGA. The CDR3 has 15 amino acids. CDR3 protein: CASSLIASSYNEQFF. CDR3 in DNA: TGTGCCAGCAGCTTAATAGCGTCATCCTACAATGAGCAGTTCTTC. Full variable domain (outside the CDR3, taken from reference TRBV7-3 and TRBJ2-1): GAGVSQTPSNKVTEKGKYVELRCDPISGHTALYWYRQSLGQGPEFLIYFQGTGAADDSGLPNDRFFAVRPEGSVSTLKIQRTERGDSAVYLCASSLIASSYNEQFFGPGTRLTVL.

The V gene is TRBV4-1, the J gene TRBJ2-5; D not certain. CDR1 and CDR2 from the germline V gene are MGHRA and YSYEKL. Between the trimmed V and J ends, which lost 3 bases and 1 base, there was a span of 12 bases. The CDR3 has 15 amino acids. CDR3 sequence: CASSQTPTGQETQYF. The CDR3 DNA is TGCGCCAGCAGCCAGACTCCGACGGGCCAAGAGACCCAGTACTTC.